This TCR beta chain was observed in a study of cytomegalovirus exposure and HLA in healthy donors. Study outcomes and limitations: Links to common viral pathogens appeared, in a later analysis, for several of the most significant clusters. Three chains linked to CMV were shown in vitro to be specific for CMV antigens.

With regard to this clone: Its antigen is as yet unknown.

PCR employed 60 Vbeta and 13 Jbeta primers. TCRdb's table, derived via immunoSEQ multiplex PCR, lists solely in-frame clones and lacks some. The sample has around 210,000 clones; just under 80% are singletons. Sequenced: PBMCs. The TCR sequence derives from a boy between 10 and 17 years old in good health and CMV-seronegative.

CDR3 amino acids: CASMAYQETQYF. CDR3 coding DNA: TGTGCCAGCATGGCCTACCAAGAGACCCAGTACTTC. The chain combines TRBV11-3 with TRBJ2-5; D is ambiguous. The CDR3 loop spans 12 amino acids. Trimming removed 7 bases from V and 0 bases from J, with 6 bases in between. The germline gives CDR1 SGHNT, CDR2 YENEEA. Filled out from reference TRBV11-3 and TRBJ2-5, the complete variable domain reads EAGVVQSPRYKIIEKKQPVAFWCNPISGHNTLYWYLQNLGQGPELLIRYENEEAVDDSQLPKDRFSAERLKGVDSTLKIQPAELGDSAVYLCASMAYQETQYFGPGTRLLVL.